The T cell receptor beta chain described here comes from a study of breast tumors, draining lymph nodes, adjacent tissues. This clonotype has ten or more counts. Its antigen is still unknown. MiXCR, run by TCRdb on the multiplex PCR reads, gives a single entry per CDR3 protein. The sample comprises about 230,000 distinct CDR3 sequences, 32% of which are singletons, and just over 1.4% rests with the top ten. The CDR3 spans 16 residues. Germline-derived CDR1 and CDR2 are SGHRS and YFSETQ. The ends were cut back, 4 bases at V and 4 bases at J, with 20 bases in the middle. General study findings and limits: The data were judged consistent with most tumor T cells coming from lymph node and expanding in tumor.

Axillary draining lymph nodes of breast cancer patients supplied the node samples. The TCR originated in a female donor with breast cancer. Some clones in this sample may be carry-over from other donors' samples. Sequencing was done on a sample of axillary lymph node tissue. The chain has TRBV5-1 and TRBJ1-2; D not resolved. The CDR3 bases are TGCGCCAGCAGCGACGGGGTCGACTTCCCCCTCTATGGCTACACCTTC. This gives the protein CASSDGVDFPLYGYTF.